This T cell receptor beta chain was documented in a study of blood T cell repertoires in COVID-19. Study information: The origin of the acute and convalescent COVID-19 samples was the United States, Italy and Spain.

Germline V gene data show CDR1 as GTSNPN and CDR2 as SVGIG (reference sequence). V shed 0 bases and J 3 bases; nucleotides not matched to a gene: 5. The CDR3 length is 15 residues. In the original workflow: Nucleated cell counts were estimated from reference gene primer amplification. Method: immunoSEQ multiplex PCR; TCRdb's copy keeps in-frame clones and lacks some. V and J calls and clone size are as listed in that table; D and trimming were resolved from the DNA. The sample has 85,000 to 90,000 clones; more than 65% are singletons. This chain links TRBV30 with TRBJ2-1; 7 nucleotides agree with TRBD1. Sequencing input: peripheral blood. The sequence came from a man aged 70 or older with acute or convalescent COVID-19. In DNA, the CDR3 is TGTGCCTGGAGTGTACAACAGGGGAACTACAATGAGCAGTTCTTC. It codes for CAWSVQQGNYNEQFF.